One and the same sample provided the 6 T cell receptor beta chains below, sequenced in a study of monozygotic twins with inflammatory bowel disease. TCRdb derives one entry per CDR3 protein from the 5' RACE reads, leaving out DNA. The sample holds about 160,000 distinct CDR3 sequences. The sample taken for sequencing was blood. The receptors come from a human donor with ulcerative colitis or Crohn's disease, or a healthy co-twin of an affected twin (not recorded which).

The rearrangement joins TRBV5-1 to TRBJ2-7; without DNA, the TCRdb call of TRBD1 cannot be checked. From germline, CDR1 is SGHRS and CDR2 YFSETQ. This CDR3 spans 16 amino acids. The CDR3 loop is CASSPAGTGYPYEQYF.

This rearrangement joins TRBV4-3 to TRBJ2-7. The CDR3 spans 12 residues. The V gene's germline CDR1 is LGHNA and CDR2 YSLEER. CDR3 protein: CASSQDGYEQYF.

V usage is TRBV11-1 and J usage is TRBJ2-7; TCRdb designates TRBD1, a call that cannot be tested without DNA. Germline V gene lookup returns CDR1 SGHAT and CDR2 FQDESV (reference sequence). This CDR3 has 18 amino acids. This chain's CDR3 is CASSSSGQGRTKYYEQYF.

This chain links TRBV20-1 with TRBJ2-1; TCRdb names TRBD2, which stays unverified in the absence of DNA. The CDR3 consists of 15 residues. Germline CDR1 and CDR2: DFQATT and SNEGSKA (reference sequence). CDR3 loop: CSARDGLATYNEQFF.

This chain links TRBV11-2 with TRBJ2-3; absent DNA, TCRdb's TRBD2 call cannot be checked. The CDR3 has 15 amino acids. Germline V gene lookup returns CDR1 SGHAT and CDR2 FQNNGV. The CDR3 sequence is CASSSVSGGEDTQYF.

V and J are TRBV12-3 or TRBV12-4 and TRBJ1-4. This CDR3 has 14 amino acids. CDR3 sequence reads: CASTYTSTNEKLFF.